The entry below gives a single TCR beta chain sequence along with its context. UMIs and sample barcodes were carried by the TCR alpha and TCR beta cDNA libraries that 5'RACE produced using constant-segment primers. Using its own MiXCR run on the 5' RACE reads, TCRdb lists one record per CDR3 protein. The sample has 250,000 to 300,000 distinct CDR3 sequences, about a sixth seen once. The data stem from a study of T-cell memory formation after mild COVID-19. The CDR3 loop spans 10 amino acids. Trimming left V 5 bases short and J 5 bases short, with 3 bases between. Germline CDR1 is MDHEN and CDR2 is SYDVKM.

The source is a man aged 18 to 30 who had mild COVID-19 (a few samples of this study predate the infection). Cell type and time point are not known. Source material: PBMCs or a T cell subset sorted from them (not recorded which). The J gene is TRBJ1-2, the V gene TRBV28; D call uncertain. CDR3 protein: CASSQYGYTF. The CDR3 nucleotides read TGTGCCAGCAGTCAGTATGGCTACACCTTC.